This TCR beta chain was recovered during a study of cytomegalovirus exposure and HLA in healthy donors. CDR3 length: 13 amino acids. The V gene lost 8 bases and the J gene lost 0 bases, with 10 bases spanning the gap. Germline V CDR1 and CDR2: SNHLY, FYNNEI. The PCR had 60 Vbeta and 13 Jbeta primers. Profiling relied on immunoSEQ multiplex PCR, and the TCRdb table lists in-frame clones only, not all of them. The repertoire holds around 140,000 clones, with 50% to 75% as singletons. Concerning this clone: Antigen specificity is unknown.

General study findings and limits: Among donors in an Asian-associated ancestry cluster, a later analysis reportedly found fewer N-insertions than the roughly 670-donor mean.

Sequenced: PBMCs. This chain uses TRBV2 with TRBJ1-2; D perhaps matches TRBD1 (6 bases). The receptor's source is a woman aged 40 to 55 in good health and CMV-seronegative. CDR3 nucleotides: TGTGCCAGCGTAAGGGGGACTAACTATGGCTACACCTTC. It translates to CASVRGTNYGYTF.